Presented here are 25 T cell receptor beta chains from one specimen sequenced in a study of shared clonotypes between healthy human individuals. Method: immunoSEQ multiplex PCR; TCRdb's copy keeps in-frame clones and lacks some. The table records some 1.5 million clones, approximately 97% of them present only once. Specimen: naive CD4+ T cells sorted from blood. As for subset: CD45RA+ positively selected. The source of these receptors is a young man in good health.

The chain employs TRBV30 and TRBJ2-5; the D gene is possibly TRBD2 (5 bases). V was clipped by 1 base and J by 3 bases, with 15 bases between them. Per germline, CDR1 GTSNPN and CDR2 SVGIG (reference sequence). The CDR3 is made up of 15 amino acids. This chain's CDR3 is CAWSEDFAPKETQYF. CDR3 coding DNA: TGTGCCTGGAGTGAGGACTTTGCGCCCAAAGAGACCCAGTACTTC.

Written as DNA, the CDR3 is TGTGCCAGCAGCCAAAGGACAGGGGGCGTCGGGACCCAGTACTTC. The encoded protein is CASSQRTGGVGTQYF. This chain joins TRBV14 and TRBJ2-5, with TRBD1 identical over 11 bases. Germline trimming cut 2 bases from V and 7 bases from J; bases unmatched to any gene: 6. This CDR3 comprises 15 residues. Looked up from germline, CDR1 is SGHDN and CDR2 is FVKESK.

Note on this clone: This sample includes further DNA sequences coding for the same CDR3. The V and J genes are TRBV11-2 and TRBJ2-1; TRBD1 matches at 8 bases. V gave up 5 bases and J gave up 9 bases; unmatched junction bases: 6. The CDR3 length is 13 residues. CDR1 is SGHAT and CDR2 is FQNNGV in the germline V gene. DNA of the CDR3: TGTGCCAGCAGCCTGACAGGGGAGGCTGAGCAGTTCTTC. Amino acid sequence: CASSLTGEAEQFF.

The chain carries TRBV4-3 and TRBJ2-7; 10 nucleotides align to TRBD2. Trimming cost V 1 base and J 3 bases; bases outside gene matches: 3. The CDR3 consists of 15 residues. Germline assignment: CDR1 LGHNA and CDR2 YSLEER. The DNA of the CDR3 is TGCGCCAGCAGCCAAGTTACTAGCGGGAACTACGAGCAGTACTTC. This encodes CASSQVTSGNYEQYF.

V usage is TRBV27 and J usage is TRBJ1-2; D gene ambiguous. Germline V CDR1 and CDR2: MNHEY, SMNVEV (reference sequence). The ends were cut back, 4 bases at V and 5 bases at J, with 20 bases in the middle. The CDR3 is 16 amino acids. CDR3 sequence (DNA): TGTGCCAGCAGTTCATTAATAGGGCGTTCGGTTTATGGCTACACCTTC. As protein: CASSSLIGRSVYGYTF.

This clone was seen a single time. Other DNA sequences in the sample encode the same CDR3. The chain is built from TRBV5-4 and TRBJ2-1; 8 nucleotides line up with TRBD2. This CDR3 spans 15 amino acids. V gave up 4 bases and J gave up 1 base; unmatched junction bases: 4. Germline CDR1 reads SGHNT; CDR2 reads YYREEE (reference sequence). The CDR3 DNA reads TGTGCCAGCAGCGCTACTAGCGGATCCTACAATGAGCAGTTCTTC. It is translated as CASSATSGSYNEQFF.

The chain joins TRBV9 to TRBJ2-1, with 7 nucleotides matching TRBD2. V lost 0 bases to trimming and J lost 8 bases; unmatched junction nucleotides: 23. The CDR3 length is 20 residues. Germline V gene sequence: CDR1 SGDLS, CDR2 YYNGEE. Here the CDR3 DNA reads TGTGCCAGCAGCGTAGCGGCAGGGTGGACGGGAGGTACCCTGGGGGATGAGCAGTTCTTC. Its translation is CASSVAAGWTGGTLGDEQFF.

The genes are TRBV19 and TRBJ2-4; D not certain. Trimming left V 2 bases short and J 0 bases short, with 8 bases between. The length of the CDR3 is 15 residues. Per germline, CDR1 LNHDA and CDR2 SQIVND (reference sequence). This CDR3 reads CASSIRALAKNIQYF. The DNA of the CDR3 is TGTGCCAGTAGTATACGGGCTCTAGCCAAAAACATTCAGTACTTC.

The table lists this clone with a count of one. The chain carries TRBV4-3 and TRBJ1-1, with D unresolved. V was cut by 1 base and J by 2 bases, with 11 bases left in between. The germline V gene has CDR1 LGHNA and CDR2 YSLEER. This CDR3 region has 15 residues. CDR3: CASSQVSALNTEAFF. CDR3 bases: TGCGCCAGCAGCCAAGTTTCGGCCCTCAACACTGAAGCTTTCTTT.

This clone has more than one count but fewer than ten. The chain carries TRBV7-2 and TRBJ2-1; 7 nucleotides agree with TRBD1. This CDR3 region has 15 residues. V lost 5 bases and J lost 4; bases outside the gene matches: 8. Germline values: CDR1 SGHTA, CDR2 FQGNSA. This CDR3 is CASSTRQGEYNEQFF. CDR3 coding DNA: TGTGCCAGCAGCACCAGACAGGGAGAGTACAATGAGCAGTTCTTC. Combining the CDR3 with reference TRBV7-2 and TRBJ2-1 gives the whole variable domain GAGVSQSPSNKVTEKGKDVELRCDPISGHTALYWYRQSLGQGLEFLIYFQGNSAPDKSGLPSDRFSAERTGGSVSTLTIQRTQQEDSAVYLCASSTRQGEYNEQFFGPGTRLTVL.

The chain carries TRBV11-2 and TRBJ2-7; D may be TRBD1 (6 bases). CDR1 SGHAT and CDR2 FQNNGV come from the germline V gene. The CDR3 runs to 12 residues. Trimming took off 4 bases at V and 9 bases at J, with 13 bases between the two ends. DNA for the CDR3: TGTGCCAGCAGCTCAAGACAGACAGGGCAGTACTTC. Amino acid sequence: CASSSRQTGQYF. Based on the CDR3 plus reference TRBV11-2 and TRBJ2-7, the full variable domain is EAGVAQSPRYKIIEKRQSVAFWCNPISGHATLYWYQQILGQGPKLLIQFQNNGVVDDSQLPKDRFSAERLKGVDSTLKIQPAKLEDSAVYLCASSSRQTGQYFGPGTRLTVT.

The table lists this clone with a count of one. At the DNA level, this CDR3 is encoded by other sequences in the same sample as well. V usage is TRBV18 and J usage is TRBJ2-7; TRBD2 agrees at 11 bases. The V gene's germline CDR1 is KGHSH and CDR2 LQKENI. J gave up 3 bases and V 2 bases, and 0 bases lay outside the gene matches. There are 14 residues in the CDR3. DNA for the CDR3: TGTGCCAGCTCACCAACTAGCGGGGGCTACGAGCAGTACTTC. Translated: CASSPTSGGYEQYF.

With respect to this clone: The same CDR3 is also encoded by other DNA sequences in this sample. The chain recombines TRBV29-1 with TRBJ1-2; D is undetermined. Germline V gene sequence: CDR1 SQVTM, CDR2 ANQGSEA. The CDR3 loop spans 10 amino acids. Trimming pared 2 bases from V and 6 bases from J, leaving 4 bases between. The CDR3 DNA sequence: TGCAGCGTTGAAAGGGATGGCTACACCTTC. Encoded protein: CSVERDGYTF.

This rearrangement joins TRBV7-2 to TRBJ1-3; no reliable D call. Trimming took off 2 bases at V and 0 bases at J, with 8 bases between the two ends. This CDR3 has 15 residues. Per germline, CDR1 SGHTA and CDR2 FQGNSA. This CDR3 is CASSLRPYSGNTIYF. For the CDR3, the DNA is TGTGCCAGCAGCTTACGGCCTTACTCTGGAAACACCATATATTTT. Full variable domain (outside the CDR3, taken from reference TRBV7-2 and TRBJ1-3): GAGVSQSPSNKVTEKGKDVELRCDPISGHTALYWYRQSLGQGLEFLIYFQGNSAPDKSGLPSDRFSAERTGGSVSTLTIQRTQQEDSAVYLCASSLRPYSGNTIYFGEGSWLTVV.

The CDR3 is CASSLSHPPHEQFF. The DNA of the CDR3 is TGTGCCAGCAGCTTGTCACACCCACCACATGAGCAGTTCTTC. J is TRBJ2-1 and V is TRBV5-4; no definite D call. Germline V gives CDR1 SGHNT, CDR2 YYREEE (reference sequence). The V gene lost 1 base and the J gene lost 8 bases, with 13 bases spanning the gap. The CDR3 has 14 residues.

V usage is TRBV28 and J usage is TRBJ2-1, with a weak D call TRBD1 (6 bases). V lost 3 bases, J lost 3 bases, and 12 bases lay in between. Germline CDR1 and CDR2: MDHEN and SYDVKM. The CDR3 length is 15 residues. In DNA, the CDR3 is TGTGCCAGCAGTTTTCCAGGGGCGATCTACAATGAGCAGTTCTTC. It yields the protein CASSFPGAIYNEQFF.

The chain uses TRBV18 and TRBJ1-5, with 8 bases identical to TRBD1. CDR3 size: 16 residues. V lost 6 bases, J lost 0 bases, and 7 bases stayed unmatched. The V gene's germline CDR1 is KGHSH and CDR2 LQKENI. CDR3 sequence: CASSSRQGSSNQPQHF. CDR3 coding DNA: TGTGCCAGCTCGAGTAGACAGGGGAGTAGCAATCAGCCCCAGCATTTT.

This rearrangement joins TRBV4-1 to TRBJ1-1, with D tentatively TRBD1 (6 bases). Trimming stripped 5 bases from V and 1 base from J, with 20 bases between. This CDR3 is built from 17 residues. Germline lookup yields CDR1 MGHRA and CDR2 YSYEKL. CDR3 residues: CASSYPSPTGRNTEAFF. CDR3 nucleotide sequence: TGCGCCAGCAGCTACCCCTCCCCGACAGGTAGGAACACTGAAGCTTTCTTT.

This clone showed up just once. The rearrangement links TRBV7-2 to TRBJ2-7, with TRBD2 identical over 8 bases. The trim removed 1 base at V and 4 bases at J, leaving 15 bases unmatched. The CDR3 length is 18 residues. Germline values: CDR1 SGHTA, CDR2 FQGNSA. The CDR3 here is CASSLELPGASGFYEQYF. The CDR3 DNA sequence: TGTGCCAGCAGCTTAGAACTCCCAGGAGCTAGCGGGTTTTACGAGCAGTACTTC.

The count of this clone is one. This chain joins TRBV5-4 and TRBJ1-1; D uncertain. Trimming took off 3 bases at V and 1 base at J, with 13 bases between the two ends. In germline, CDR1 is SGHNT, CDR2 YYREEE (reference sequence). The CDR3 contains 15 residues. For the CDR3, the DNA is TGTGCCAGCAGCTATCGGACGGGGAAGAACACTGAAGCTTTCTTT. This translates into CASSYRTGKNTEAFF.

This sequence joins TRBV7-2 and TRBJ2-3; 13 bases align to TRBD2. The CDR3 has 18 residues. In germline, CDR1 is SGHTA, CDR2 FQGNSA. V shed 5 bases, J shed 7 bases, and the junction held 15 bases outside the gene matches. CDR3 in amino acids: CASSPRSTSGRISNTQYF. Here the CDR3 DNA reads TGTGCCAGCAGCCCCCGATCGACTAGCGGGAGGATCTCAAATACGCAGTATTTT.

Regarding this clone: The same CDR3 can be traced to other DNA sequences in this sample. The CDR3 DNA is TGTGCCATCAGTGACTCCGGGACTACCTACGAGCAGTACTTC. Protein: CAISDSGTTYEQYF. V is TRBV10-3 and J is TRBJ2-7, with 7 bases lining up with TRBD2. With V trimmed by 3 bases and J by 2 bases, 4 bases remained unmatched. The CDR3 is 14 residues long. CDR1 ENHRY and CDR2 SYGVKD come from the germline V gene.

The rearrangement uses TRBV5-4 and TRBJ2-2; TRBD2 is a possible D gene (5 bases). Germline V lookup: CDR1 SGHNT, CDR2 YYREEE (reference sequence). V gave up 5 bases and J gave up 2 bases, with 10 bases separating them. The CDR3 has 14 amino acids. The CDR3 nucleotides read TGTGCCAGCAGACGAGGACTTAACACCGGGGAGCTGTTTTTT. Protein: CASRRGLNTGELFF.

With respect to this clone: Other DNA sequences from this sample encode an identical CDR3 as well. The rearrangement links TRBV28 to TRBJ1-1, with 9 nucleotides matching TRBD1. With V trimmed by 4 bases and J by 2 bases, 2 bases remained unmatched. The CDR3 sequence is 14 residues long. Germline values: CDR1 MDHEN, CDR2 SYDVKM. The CDR3 sequence: CASSSGQGNTEAFF. The CDR3 nucleotides are TGTGCCAGCAGTTCGGGACAGGGAAACACTGAAGCTTTCTTT.

The V and J genes are TRBV18 and TRBJ2-7, with 8 positions matching TRBD1. This CDR3 has 16 residues. Looked up from germline, CDR1 is KGHSH and CDR2 is LQKENI. V lost 4 bases to trimming and J lost 3 bases; unmatched junction nucleotides: 11. CDR3 sequence (DNA): TGTGCCAGCTCACTACCGGCGGGACAGGCCTACTACGAGCAGTACTTC. It is translated as CASSLPAGQAYYEQYF. Filled out from reference TRBV18 and TRBJ2-7, the complete variable domain reads NAGVMQNPRHLVRRRGQEARLRCSPMKGHSHVYWYRQLPEEGLKFMVYLQKENIIDESGMPKERFSAEFPKEGPSILRIQQVVRGDSAAYFCASSLPAGQAYYEQYFGPGTRLTVT.